The text below deals with one T cell receptor beta chain. Its specificity is not known. Positive CCR7 selection of CD45RO-negative cells yielded the naive CD8 cells, and terminally differentiated effector memory CD45RA+ cells were excluded. The record originates from a study of shared clonotypes between healthy human individuals. The method was immunoSEQ multiplex PCR; TCRdb's version includes in-frame clones alone and lacks a portion of them. The sample has nearly 600,000 clones, about 95% seen once; the top ten hold 0.09% to 0.13%. CDR1 and CDR2 (germline): LNHDA, SQIVND (reference sequence). There are 13 residues in the CDR3. Trimming pared 3 bases from V and 3 bases from J, leaving 8 bases between. Study-wide findings and caveats: Clonotypes shared by all four donors outscored non-shared clonotypes in generation probability. Blood alone was sampled, and tissue repertoires likely differ. Four donors shared around 5.2% of their naive CD4 clonotypes.

The V gene is TRBV19, the J gene TRBJ1-1; unclear D gene. The sample consisted of naive CD8+ T cells sorted from blood. The source is a woman between 25 and 40 years old in good health. The CDR3 nucleotides read TGTGCCAGTAGTATCACCGCTCACACTGAAGCTTTCTTT. Translating it yields CASSITAHTEAFF.